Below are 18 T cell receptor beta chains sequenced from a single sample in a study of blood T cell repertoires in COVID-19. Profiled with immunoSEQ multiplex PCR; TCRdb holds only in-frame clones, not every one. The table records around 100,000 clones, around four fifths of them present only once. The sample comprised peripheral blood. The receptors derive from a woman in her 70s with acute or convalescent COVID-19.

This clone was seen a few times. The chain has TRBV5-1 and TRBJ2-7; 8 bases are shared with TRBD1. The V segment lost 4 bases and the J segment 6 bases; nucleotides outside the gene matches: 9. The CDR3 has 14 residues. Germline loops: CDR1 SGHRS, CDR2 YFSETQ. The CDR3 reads CASSQGARSGEQYF. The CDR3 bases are TGCGCCAGCAGCCAGGGGGCTCGCTCGGGCGAGCAGTACTTC.

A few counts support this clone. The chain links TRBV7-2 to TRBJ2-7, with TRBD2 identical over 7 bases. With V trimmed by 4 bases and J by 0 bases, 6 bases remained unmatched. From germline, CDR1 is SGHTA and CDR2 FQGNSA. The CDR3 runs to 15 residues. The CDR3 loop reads CASSSLSGASYEQYF. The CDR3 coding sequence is TGTGCCAGCAGCTCGCTCAGCGGGGCCTCCTACGAGCAGTACTTC.

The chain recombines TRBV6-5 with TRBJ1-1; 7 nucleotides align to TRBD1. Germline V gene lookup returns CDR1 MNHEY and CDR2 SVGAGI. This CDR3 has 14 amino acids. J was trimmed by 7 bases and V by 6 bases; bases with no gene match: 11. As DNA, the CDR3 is TGTGCCAGCAGCCAACGTCGGACAGGCTTTGAAGCTTTCTTT. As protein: CASSQRRTGFEAFF.

The CDR3 loop is CASSETSGGADTDTQYF. DNA of the CDR3: TGTGCCAGTTCTGAAACCAGCGGGGGGGCAGACACAGATACGCAGTATTTT. The chain is built from TRBV19 and TRBJ2-3; TRBD2 matches 10 bases. Per germline, CDR1 LNHDA and CDR2 SQIVND (reference sequence). The CDR3 totals 17 residues. The trim removed 8 bases at V and 2 bases at J, leaving 13 bases unmatched.

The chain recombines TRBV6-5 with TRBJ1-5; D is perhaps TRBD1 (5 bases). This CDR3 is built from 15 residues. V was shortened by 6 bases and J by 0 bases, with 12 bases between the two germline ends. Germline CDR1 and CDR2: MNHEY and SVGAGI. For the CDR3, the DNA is TGTGCCAGCAGAAGTACAGGTTTTAGCAATCAGCCCCAGCATTTT. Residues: CASRSTGFSNQPQHF.

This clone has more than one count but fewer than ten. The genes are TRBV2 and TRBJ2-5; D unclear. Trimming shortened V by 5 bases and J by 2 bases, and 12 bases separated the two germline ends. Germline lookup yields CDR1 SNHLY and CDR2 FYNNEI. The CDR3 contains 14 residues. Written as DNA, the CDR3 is TGTGCCAGCAGTCCAAACTTACCACAAGAGACCCAGTACTTC. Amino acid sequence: CASSPNLPQETQYF.

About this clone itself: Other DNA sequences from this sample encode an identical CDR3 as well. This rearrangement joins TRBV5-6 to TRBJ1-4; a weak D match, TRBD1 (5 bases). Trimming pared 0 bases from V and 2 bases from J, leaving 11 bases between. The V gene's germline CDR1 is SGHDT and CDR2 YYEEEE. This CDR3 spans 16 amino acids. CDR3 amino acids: CASSLAGGLTNEKLFF. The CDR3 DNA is TGTGCCAGCAGCTTGGCCGGGGGACTCACTAATGAAAAACTGTTTTTT.

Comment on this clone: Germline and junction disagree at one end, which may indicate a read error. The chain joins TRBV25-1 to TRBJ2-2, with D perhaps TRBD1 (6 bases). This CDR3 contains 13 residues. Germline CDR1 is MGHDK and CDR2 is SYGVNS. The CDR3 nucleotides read TGTGCCAGCTGTGAATTGGGGGCTAGTGAGCTGTTTTTT. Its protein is CASCELGASELFF.

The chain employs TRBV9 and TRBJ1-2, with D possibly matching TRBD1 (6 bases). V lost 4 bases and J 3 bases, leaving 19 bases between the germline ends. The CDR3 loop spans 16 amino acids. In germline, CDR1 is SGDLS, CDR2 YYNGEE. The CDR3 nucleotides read TGTGCCAGCAGCACGGAGTCCCGGGACAACTACTATGGCTACACCTTC. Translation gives CASSTESRDNYYGYTF.

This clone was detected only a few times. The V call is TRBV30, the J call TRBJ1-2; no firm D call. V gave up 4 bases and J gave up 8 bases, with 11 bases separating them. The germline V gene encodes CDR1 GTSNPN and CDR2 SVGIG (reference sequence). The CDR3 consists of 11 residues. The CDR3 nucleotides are TGTGCCTGGACCTTGAATCAGGGCTACACCTTC. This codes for CAWTLNQGYTF.

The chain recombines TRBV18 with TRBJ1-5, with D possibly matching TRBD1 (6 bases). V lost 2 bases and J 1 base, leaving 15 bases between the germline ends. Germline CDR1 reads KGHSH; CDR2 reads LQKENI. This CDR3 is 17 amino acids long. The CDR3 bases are TGTGCCAGCTCACCAATCGCCTTCGGGACAAGCAATCAGCCCCAGCATTTT. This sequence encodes CASSPIAFGTSNQPQHF.

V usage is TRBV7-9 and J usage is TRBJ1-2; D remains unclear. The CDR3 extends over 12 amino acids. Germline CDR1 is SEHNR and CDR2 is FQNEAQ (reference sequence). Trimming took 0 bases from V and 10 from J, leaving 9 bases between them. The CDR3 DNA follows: TGTGCCAGCAGCTTAGCGCTCGCGGACTACACCTTC. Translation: CASSLALADYTF.

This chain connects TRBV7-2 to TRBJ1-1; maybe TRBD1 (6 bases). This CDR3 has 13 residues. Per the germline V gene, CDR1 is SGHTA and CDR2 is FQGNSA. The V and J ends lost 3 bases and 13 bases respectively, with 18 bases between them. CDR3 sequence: CASSFDRNTVGFF. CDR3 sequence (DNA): TGTGCCAGCAGCTTCGACAGGAACACTGTCGGTTTCTTT.

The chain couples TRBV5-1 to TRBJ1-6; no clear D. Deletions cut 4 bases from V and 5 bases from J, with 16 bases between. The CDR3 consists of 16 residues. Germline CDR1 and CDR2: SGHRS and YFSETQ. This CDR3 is CASSAGSFGNNSPLHF. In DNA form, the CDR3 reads TGCGCCAGCAGCGCCGGGAGTTTCGGTAATAATTCACCCCTCCACTTT.

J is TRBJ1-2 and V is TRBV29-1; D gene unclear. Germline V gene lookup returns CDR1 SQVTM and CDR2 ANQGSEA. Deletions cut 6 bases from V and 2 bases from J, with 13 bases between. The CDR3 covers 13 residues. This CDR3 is CSVSGDWNYGYTF. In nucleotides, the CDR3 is TGCAGCGTATCCGGGGATTGGAACTATGGCTACACCTTC. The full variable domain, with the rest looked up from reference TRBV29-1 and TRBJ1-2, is SAVISQKPSRDICQRGTSLTIQCQVDSQVTMMFWYRQQPGQSLTLIATANQGSEATYESGFVIDKFPISRPNLTFSTLTVSNMSPEDSSIYLCSVSGDWNYGYTFGSGTRLTVV.

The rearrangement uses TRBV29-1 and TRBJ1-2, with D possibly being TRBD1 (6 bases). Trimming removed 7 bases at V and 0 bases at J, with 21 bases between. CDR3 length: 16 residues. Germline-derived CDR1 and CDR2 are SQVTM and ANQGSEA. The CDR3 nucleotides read TGCAGCGCCTACACCGGGACAACCGCCTCTAACTATGGCTACACCTTC. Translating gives CSAYTGTTASNYGYTF.

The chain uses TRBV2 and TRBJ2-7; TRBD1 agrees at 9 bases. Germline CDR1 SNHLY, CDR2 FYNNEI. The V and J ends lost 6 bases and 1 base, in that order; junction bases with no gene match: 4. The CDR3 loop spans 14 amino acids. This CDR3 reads CASRATGGSYEQYF. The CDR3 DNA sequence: TGTGCCAGCAGGGCGACAGGGGGTTCCTACGAGCAGTACTTC.

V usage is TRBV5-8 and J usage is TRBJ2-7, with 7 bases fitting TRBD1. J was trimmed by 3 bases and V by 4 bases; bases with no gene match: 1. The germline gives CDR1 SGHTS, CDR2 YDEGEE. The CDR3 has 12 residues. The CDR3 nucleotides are TGTGCCAGCAGCCGGGACAGCTACGAGCAGTACTTC. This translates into CASSRDSYEQYF.